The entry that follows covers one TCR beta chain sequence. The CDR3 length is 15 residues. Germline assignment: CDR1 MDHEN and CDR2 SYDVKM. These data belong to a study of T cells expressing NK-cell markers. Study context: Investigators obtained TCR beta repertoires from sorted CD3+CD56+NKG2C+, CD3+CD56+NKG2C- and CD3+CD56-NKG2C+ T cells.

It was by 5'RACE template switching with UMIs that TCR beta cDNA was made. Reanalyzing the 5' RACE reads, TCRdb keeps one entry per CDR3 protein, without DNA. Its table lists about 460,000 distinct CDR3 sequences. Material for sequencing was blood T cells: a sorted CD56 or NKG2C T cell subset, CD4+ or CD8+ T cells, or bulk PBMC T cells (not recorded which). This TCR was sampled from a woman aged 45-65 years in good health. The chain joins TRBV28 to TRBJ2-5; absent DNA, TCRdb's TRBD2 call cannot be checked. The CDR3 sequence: CASSSLWEGQETQYF.